This T cell receptor beta chain originates from a study of siplizumab effects on memory and regulatory T cells. Turning to the study itself: Without drug or with siplizumab at roughly 0.92 ug/mL, mixed lymphocyte reactions were set up in pairs. Study findings and constraints: Unstimulated naive T cells seemed to show more diversity than memory cells did, and they also seemed to be among the major contributors to the alloresponse. Controls had approximately 27% Treg-derived mappable alloreactive CD4+ clones on average, versus roughly 70% with siplizumab.

The table came from immunoSEQ multiplex PCR; TCRdb's copy has only in-frame clones and leaves some out. In the table there are fewer than 8,000 clones, just over 35% of which are singletons. Trimming removed 1 base from V and 6 bases from J; junction bases left unmatched: 14. The CDR3 is 16 amino acids. CDR1 and CDR2 (germline): GTSNPN, SVGIG (reference sequence). Comments on this clone: The antigen remains undetermined.

Cells from the mixed lymphocyte reaction were cocultured for roughly six days at 37°C. Responder PBMCs underwent CFSE labelling, stimulator PBMCs underwent Violet Dye labelling, and both were mixed at 1:1. The sample taken for sequencing was CFSE-low (dividing) CD8+ T cells sorted from an allogeneic mixed lymphocyte reaction. V is TRBV30 and J is TRBJ2-7, with 8 bases identical to TRBD1. This TCR was sampled from a human donor in good health; the cells came from an allogeneic mixed lymphocyte reaction. In nucleotides, the CDR3 is TGTGCCTGGAGTGCCGGGCCGGGGGACAGGCCGGGCGAGCAGTACTTC. Residues: CAWSAGPGDRPGEQYF.